These 31 T cell receptor beta chains were all obtained from the same sample, sequenced in a study of blood T cell repertoires in COVID-19. Profiled with immunoSEQ multiplex PCR; TCRdb holds only in-frame clones, not every one. Of about 170,000 clones in the sample, approximately 86% are singletons; the top ten hold approximately 8.2%. The sequenced sample was peripheral blood. Source of these receptors: a woman older than 75 with COVID-19, enrolled during active disease.

The chain is built from TRBV14 and TRBJ1-1; TRBD1 aligns across 12 bases. CDR3 length: 15 residues. Germline V gene lookup returns CDR1 SGHDN and CDR2 FVKESK. V lost 4 bases to trimming and J lost 6 bases; unmatched junction nucleotides: 6. The CDR3 reads CASSRDRGRIAEAFF. The CDR3 coding sequence is TGTGCCAGCAGCCGGGACAGGGGGCGTATCGCTGAAGCTTTCTTT.

In its sample, this clone was seen once. The chain employs TRBV5-1 and TRBJ2-3; the match to TRBD1 covers 9 bases. V lost 4 bases, J lost 2 bases, and 8 bases stayed unmatched. This CDR3 is 16 amino acids long. Per germline, CDR1 SGHRS and CDR2 YFSETQ. The CDR3 DNA reads as TGCGCCAGCAGCCAGAGCGGGACAGGGCCCACAGATACGCAGTATTTT. It translates to CASSQSGTGPTDTQYF.

The chain uses TRBV3-1 (or the pseudogene TRBV3-2) and TRBJ2-7; a weak D match, TRBD1 (5 bases). The CDR3 consists of 14 residues. Germline lookup yields CDR1 LGHDT and CDR2 YNNKEL (reference sequence). V lost 1 base to trimming and J lost 4 bases, with 11 bases between them. CDR3 in DNA: TGTGCCAGCAGCCAAGTGACTGGGGCTTACGAGCAGTACTTC. Protein sequence: CASSQVTGAYEQYF.

The V call is TRBV27, the J call TRBJ2-7, with D tentatively TRBD2 (5 bases). CDR1 is MNHEY, CDR2 SMNVEV, per germline (reference sequence). This CDR3 has 13 amino acids. Trimming took 5 bases from V and 7 from J, leaving 15 bases between them. The CDR3 DNA sequence: TGTGCCAGCAGTGGGCTCCGGACGGGGGAGCAGTACTTC. Protein: CASSGLRTGEQYF.

The genes are TRBV19 and TRBJ1-6; perhaps TRBD1 as D (6 bases). Germline V lookup: CDR1 LNHDA, CDR2 SQIVND (reference sequence). This CDR3 has 15 residues. The germline V and J ends were trimmed by 6 bases and 7 bases, with 16 bases remaining between them. CDR3 bases: TGTGCCAGTAGGAACATGGGGGGGGCGAATTCACCCCTCCACTTT. Its translation is CASRNMGGANSPLHF.

The chain employs TRBV5-1 and TRBJ1-5; D is unresolved. V was pared by 9 bases and J by 6 bases, with 10 bases between. This CDR3 has 11 residues. Germline loops: CDR1 SGHRS, CDR2 YFSETQ. In DNA form, the CDR3 reads TGCGCCAACCCGGGTGGTCAGCCCCAGCATTTT. Amino acids: CANPGGQPQHF.

The chain has TRBV6-5 and TRBJ1-1; possible D gene TRBD1, 5 bases. Trimming shortened V by 6 bases and J by 5 bases, and 10 bases separated the two germline ends. Germline V gene lookup returns CDR1 MNHEY and CDR2 SVGAGI. The CDR3 loop spans 12 amino acids. This chain's CDR3 is CASRKGTTEAFF. Written as DNA, the CDR3 is TGTGCCAGCAGGAAGGGGACTACTGAAGCTTTCTTT.

The CDR3, as DNA: TGTGCCAGCAGCCGGCGGTCTAACTATGGCTACACCTTC. As protein: CASSRRSNYGYTF. The chain has TRBV5-6 and TRBJ1-2; D not certain. Germline V gives CDR1 SGHDT, CDR2 YYEEEE. Trimming took off 4 bases at V and 0 bases at J, with 7 bases between the two ends. The CDR3 spans 13 residues. The whole variable domain, filled in from reference TRBV5-6 and TRBJ1-2, reads DAGVTQSPTHLIKTRGQQVTLRCSPKSGHDTVSWYQQALGQGPQFIFQYYEEEERQRGNFPDRFSGHQFPNYSSELNVNALLLGDSALYLCASSRRSNYGYTFGSGTRLTVV.

The V and J genes are TRBV5-7 and TRBJ1-5; D gene uncertain. TRBV5-7 carries the ORF label, with uncertain function. The ends were cut back, 1 base at V and 2 bases at J, with 4 bases in the middle. The CDR3 is made up of 13 amino acids. CDR3 in amino acids: CASSLQGNQPQHF. The CDR3 nucleotides read TGTGCCAGCAGCTTGCAGGGCAATCAGCCCCAGCATTTT.

The rearrangement uses TRBV5-6 and TRBJ2-1, with 11 bases lining up with TRBD2. Germline V lookup: CDR1 SGHDT, CDR2 YYEEEE. This CDR3 has 18 residues. V trimming: 4 bases; J trimming: 0 bases; junction bases outside the gene matches: 9. The CDR3, as DNA: TGTGCCAGCAGCCTGCCGGGACTAGCGGATAGCTCCTACAATGAGCAGTTCTTC. This codes for CASSLPGLADSSYNEQFF. The full variable domain, with the rest looked up from reference TRBV5-6 and TRBJ2-1, is DAGVTQSPTHLIKTRGQQVTLRCSPKSGHDTVSWYQQALGQGPQFIFQYYEEEERQRGNFPDRFSGHQFPNYSSELNVNALLLGDSALYLCASSLPGLADSSYNEQFFGPGTRLTVL.

This sequence joins TRBV20-1 and TRBJ1-2; D is unclear. CDR3 length: 12 amino acids. The V gene lost 3 bases and the J gene lost 2 bases, with 7 bases spanning the gap. Germline V gene data show CDR1 as DFQATT and CDR2 as SNEGSKA (reference sequence). CDR3 nucleotide sequence: TGCAGTGCTAGTGCTCAGAACTATGGCTACACCTTC. It yields the protein CSASAQNYGYTF.

This clone has just one count. J is TRBJ2-1 and V is TRBV19, with TRBD2 identical over 8 bases. Germline V gene sequence: CDR1 LNHDA, CDR2 SQIVND (reference sequence). This CDR3 is 16 amino acids long. The J segment lost 3 bases and the V segment lost 1 base, leaving 5 bases of the junction unmatched. CDR3 amino acids: CASSIGSGRVYNEQFF. Written as DNA, the CDR3 is TGTGCCAGTAGTATAGGGAGCGGGAGAGTCTACAATGAGCAGTTCTTC.

This clone was found once. The V and J genes are TRBV18 and TRBJ2-5; no clear D. Between the trimmed V and J ends, which lost 6 bases and 4 bases, there was a span of 6 bases. Germline CDR1 and CDR2: KGHSH and LQKENI. The length of the CDR3 is 11 residues. In nucleotides, the CDR3 is TGTGCCAGCTCCCCCGGAGAGACCCAGTACTTC. Protein sequence: CASSPGETQYF.

V and J are TRBV7-9 and TRBJ2-1, with TRBD2 as a possible D gene (5 bases). Between the trimmed V and J ends, which lost 5 bases and 2 bases, there was a span of 16 bases. CDR3 length equals 16 residues. Germline assignment: CDR1 SEHNR and CDR2 FQNEAQ (reference sequence). The CDR3 sequence is CASSTDSPNAYNEQFF. CDR3 bases: TGTGCCAGCAGCACGGACTCTCCCAACGCCTACAATGAGCAGTTCTTC. The full variable domain, its missing parts supplied by reference TRBV7-9 and TRBJ2-1, is DTGVSQNPRHKITKRGQNVTFRCDPISEHNRLYWYRQTLGQGPEFLTYFQNEAQLEKSRLLSDRFSAERPKGSFSTLEIQRTEQGDSAMYLCASSTDSPNAYNEQFFGPGTRLTVL.

V is TRBV28 and J is TRBJ1-5, with a possible D match to TRBD1 (5 bases). V lost 2 bases to trimming and J lost 7 bases, with 12 bases between them. The CDR3 is 14 residues long. In germline, CDR1 is MDHEN, CDR2 SYDVKM. The CDR3 DNA follows: TGTGCCAGCAGTTTAGGCCAGGGCTCCCAGCCCCAGCATTTT. Amino acids: CASSLGQGSQPQHF.

The chain has TRBV11-2 and TRBJ2-7, with D perhaps matching TRBD1 (6 bases). V lost 6 bases and J 5 bases, leaving 20 bases between the germline ends. This CDR3 is 15 amino acids long. CDR1 is SGHAT and CDR2 is FQNNGV in the germline V gene. CDR3 nucleotide sequence: TGTGCCAGCAGGAGGTTTGTACAGGGCGCTAACGAGCAGTACTTC. This gives the protein CASRRFVQGANEQYF.

A few counts support this clone. The chain couples TRBV28 to TRBJ1-1; 7 bases match TRBD1. V gave up 6 bases and J gave up 6 bases; unmatched junction bases: 4. The CDR3 totals 12 residues. The germline V gene has CDR1 MDHEN and CDR2 SYDVKM. Here the CDR3 reads CASSQGGAEAFF. The DNA for the CDR3 is TGTGCCAGCAGCCAAGGGGGCGCTGAAGCTTTCTTT.

The chain links TRBV28 to TRBJ1-2; a weak D match, TRBD1 (5 bases). CDR1 is MDHEN and CDR2 is SYDVKM in the germline V gene. V dropped 4 bases and J dropped 2 bases, with 14 bases sitting between them. The CDR3 consists of 15 residues. The CDR3 DNA reads as TGTGCCAGCAGTTCGCGGGGGGTGTCCAACTATGGCTACACCTTC. Protein product: CASSSRGVSNYGYTF.

This sequence joins TRBV24-1 and TRBJ2-3, with 10 positions matching TRBD2. CDR1 and CDR2 (germline): KGHDR, SFDVKD. V gave up 3 bases and J gave up 1 base; unmatched junction bases: 6. This CDR3 has 17 amino acids. The CDR3 loop is CATSDHPLAGGTDTQYF. The CDR3 nucleotides read TGTGCCACCAGTGATCACCCCCTAGCGGGAGGCACAGATACGCAGTATTTT.

A few counts support this clone. This rearrangement joins TRBV7-9 to TRBJ2-3; D is possibly TRBD1 (5 bases). Trimming removed 4 bases from V and 0 bases from J, with 14 bases in between. The CDR3 length is 16 residues. CDR1 is SEHNR and CDR2 is FQNEAQ in the germline V gene (reference sequence). The CDR3 region has the DNA TGTGCCAGCAGCTCGCGCGACAGTCAGAGCACAGATACGCAGTATTTT. This gives the protein CASSSRDSQSTDTQYF.

The CDR3 sequence is CASGALAGVKEAFF. CDR3 bases: TGTGCTAGTGGTGCGTTAGCAGGGGTTAAGGAAGCTTTCTTT. V and J are TRBV12-5 and TRBJ1-1; TRBD1 might be the D (6 bases). Germline lookup yields CDR1 LGHNT and CDR2 FRNRAP. V lost 5 bases and J 8 bases, leaving 18 bases between the germline ends. The CDR3 has 14 amino acids. Filled out from reference TRBV12-5 and TRBJ1-1, the complete variable domain reads DARVTQTPRHKVTEMGQEVTMRCQPILGHNTVFWYRQTMMQGLELLAYFRNRAPLDDSGMPKDRFSAEMPDATLATLKIQPSEPRDSAVYFCASGALAGVKEAFFGQGTRLTVV.

The V call is TRBV5-8, the J call TRBJ1-2; 8 nucleotides line up with TRBD1. Germline V gives CDR1 SGHTS, CDR2 YDEGEE. This CDR3 is built from 15 residues. The V and J ends lost 4 bases and 5 bases, in that order; junction bases with no gene match: 10. The CDR3 DNA follows: TGTGCCAGCAGCCCAAACCCCGACAGGGGTTATGGCTACACCTTC. Translated, it gives CASSPNPDRGYGYTF.

The chain joins TRBV3-1 (or the pseudogene TRBV3-2) to TRBJ2-7, with 7 bases matching TRBD1. V dropped 8 bases and J dropped 3; count of bases not matched to a gene: 4. The CDR3 contains 12 residues. Germline values: CDR1 LGHDT, CDR2 YNNKEL (reference sequence). The CDR3 DNA reads as TGTGCCAGCCGACAGGGTTACTACGAGCAGTACTTC. Protein sequence: CASRQGYYEQYF.

The chain joins TRBV19 to TRBJ1-1; 10 bases line up with TRBD1. The trim removed 7 bases at V and 5 bases at J, leaving 7 bases unmatched. The CDR3 spans 14 residues. Germline loops: CDR1 LNHDA, CDR2 SQIVND (reference sequence). For the CDR3, the DNA is TGTGCCAGTACCCCGGGACAGGGGAATACTGAAGCTTTCTTT. Protein sequence: CASTPGQGNTEAFF.

The rearrangement joins TRBV19 to TRBJ1-1; D call uncertain. V shed 5 bases and J shed 8 bases, with 15 bases lying between them. CDR1 is LNHDA, CDR2 SQIVND, per germline (reference sequence). CDR3 length equals 13 residues. Written as DNA, the CDR3 is TGTGCCAGTAGTCTACCTTGGGAGGGCGAAGCTTTCTTT. Protein: CASSLPWEGEAFF.

This rearrangement joins TRBV6-4 to TRBJ1-1; D may be TRBD1 (6 bases). Trimming stripped 6 bases from V and 2 bases from J, with 13 bases between. CDR1 is MRHNA, CDR2 SNTAGT, per germline. CDR3 length: 14 residues. CDR3 in DNA: TGTGCCAGCAGGGCCGACAGGTTTAACACTGAAGCTTTCTTT. Translating gives CASRADRFNTEAFF.

V is TRBV3-1 (or the pseudogene TRBV3-2) and J is TRBJ1-3, with D perhaps matching TRBD1 (5 bases). Per the germline V gene, CDR1 is LGHDT and CDR2 is YNNKEL (reference sequence). The CDR3 contains 13 residues. Deletions cut 4 bases from V and 7 bases from J, with 11 bases between. CDR3 sequence reads: CASSPQEGNTIYF. The CDR3 DNA reads as TGTGCCAGCAGCCCTCAGGAGGGGAACACCATATATTTT.

The chain carries TRBV28 and TRBJ2-3; weak D call: TRBD2 (6 bases). Germline V lookup: CDR1 MDHEN, CDR2 SYDVKM. V gave up 2 bases and J gave up 2 bases, with 11 bases separating them. This CDR3 region has 15 residues. In DNA, the CDR3 is TGTGCCAGCAGTTTAGTTGGGAGGACCACAGATACGCAGTATTTT. Translated, it gives CASSLVGRTTDTQYF.

The chain has TRBV28 and TRBJ1-3, with D unclear. The germline CDR1 and CDR2 sequences are MDHEN and SYDVKM. With 2 bases removed from V and 4 bases from J, the gap between germline ends came to 12 bases. The CDR3 is 15 residues long. The CDR3 nucleotides read TGTGCCAGCAGTTTAGTAACGGTAGCGGGAAACACCATATATTTT. Translated: CASSLVTVAGNTIYF.

The rearrangement links TRBV27 to TRBJ2-3; the D gene is possibly TRBD1 (5 bases). Germline CDR1 is MNHEY and CDR2 is SMNVEV (reference sequence). CDR3 length equals 12 residues. V lost 5 bases and J 4 bases, leaving 7 bases between the germline ends. CDR3 in DNA: TGTGCCAGCAGTGACAGACCAGATACGCAGTATTTT. This translates into CASSDRPDTQYF.

The chain combines TRBV6-5 with TRBJ2-7; D possibly corresponds to TRBD2 (6 bases). The CDR3 length is 14 residues. Germline CDR1 and CDR2: MNHEY and SVGAGI. V was trimmed by 6 bases and J by 0 bases, leaving 12 bases between them. The chain's CDR3 is CASRFRRGSYEQYF. As DNA, the CDR3 is TGTGCCAGCAGATTTCGGAGGGGCTCCTACGAGCAGTACTTC.